The 22 T cell receptor beta chains below come from one sample, sequenced in a study of blood T cell repertoires in COVID-19. Assay: immunoSEQ multiplex PCR; the TCRdb copy retains only in-frame clones and omits some. The data hold nearly 60,000 clones, with roughly 84% observed a single time. Sequencing used peripheral blood. These receptors all stem from a man in his forties or fifties with active COVID-19.

The chain recombines TRBV7-2 with TRBJ1-4; D not resolved. The CDR3 contains 13 residues. The ends were cut back, 1 base at V and 8 bases at J, with 8 bases in the middle. Germline V gene lookup returns CDR1 SGHTA and CDR2 FQGNSA. For the CDR3, the DNA is TGTGCCAGCAGCTTAGGTGGGAGGGAAAAACTGTTTTTT. The encoded protein is CASSLGGREKLFF.

J is TRBJ2-3 and V is TRBV3-1 (or the pseudogene TRBV3-2); 8 bases fit TRBD2. Trimming removed 0 bases from V and 5 bases from J; junction bases left unmatched: 10. Germline V gene sequence: CDR1 LGHDT, CDR2 YNNKEL (reference sequence). There are 17 residues in the CDR3. The CDR3 here is CASSQDPSGREKDTQYF. Here the CDR3 DNA reads TGTGCCAGCAGCCAAGATCCCAGCGGGAGAGAGAAAGATACGCAGTATTTT.

This sequence joins TRBV6-5 and TRBJ2-3; 9 bases line up with TRBD1. There are 15 residues in the CDR3. V was clipped by 4 bases and J by 3 bases; unmatched bases: 5. Germline assignment: CDR1 MNHEY and CDR2 SVGAGI. The CDR3 bases are TGTGCCAGCAGTTTATCCGGGACAGGGACAGATACGCAGTATTTT. It is translated as CASSLSGTGTDTQYF.

V usage is TRBV24-1 and J usage is TRBJ2-3; tentative D call: TRBD1 (5 bases). V was trimmed by 0 bases and J by 1 base, leaving 10 bases between them. The germline gives CDR1 KGHDR, CDR2 SFDVKD. This CDR3 is built from 16 residues. CDR3 sequence: CATSDLQGRGTDTQYF. The CDR3 DNA is TGTGCCACCAGTGATTTGCAGGGAAGGGGCACAGATACGCAGTATTTT.

This clone is a singleton in its sample. This CDR3 reads CASSRGQGVNYGYTF. DNA of the CDR3: TGTGCCAGCAGCCGGGGACAGGGGGTAAACTATGGCTACACCTTC. The J gene is TRBJ1-2, the V gene TRBV5-5, with TRBD1 matching over 11 bases. Trimming removed 4 bases from V and 2 bases from J; junction bases left unmatched: 4. Germline V CDR1 and CDR2: SGHKS, YYEKEE (reference sequence). CDR3 length equals 15 residues.

The CDR3 is CASSLDLGQGYEQYF. CDR3 nucleotides: TGCGCCAGCAGCTTGGATCTGGGACAGGGCTACGAGCAGTACTTC. The chain employs TRBV5-1 and TRBJ2-7; 9 nucleotides line up with TRBD1. The junction had 4 bases not matched to a gene; V was cut back by 0 bases and J by 3 bases. Germline CDR1 SGHRS, CDR2 YFSETQ. The CDR3 totals 15 residues.

This chain uses TRBV10-1 with TRBJ2-1, with a tentative D call TRBD1 (6 bases). V lost 7 bases to trimming and J lost 12 bases, with 19 bases between them. The CDR3 totals 13 residues. Germline V CDR1 and CDR2: WNHNN, SYGVQD (reference sequence). For the CDR3, the DNA is TGCGCCAGCACCCAGGGGCCTTCGTCTCGGCAGTTCTTC. It encodes CASTQGPSSRQFF.

The chain combines TRBV28 with TRBJ1-1; 8 bases line up with TRBD1. CDR3 length equals 15 residues. CDR1 MDHEN and CDR2 SYDVKM come from the germline V gene. Unmatched junction bases numbered 9, after V lost 5 bases and J lost 4 bases. In DNA form, the CDR3 reads TGTGCCAGCAGTACACGACAGGGGTGGGGCACTGAAGCTTTCTTT. Amino acids: CASSTRQGWGTEAFF.

The V gene is TRBV10-1, the J gene TRBJ1-5; the match to TRBD1 covers 10 bases. The CDR3 is 16 residues long. Germline loops: CDR1 WNHNN, CDR2 SYGVQD (reference sequence). V trimming: 7 bases; J trimming: 2 bases; junction bases outside the gene matches: 8. The CDR3 reads CASTMTGGAGNQPQHF. The CDR3 region has the DNA TGCGCCAGCACAATGACAGGGGGCGCGGGCAATCAGCCCCAGCATTTT.

The rearrangement links TRBV24-1 to TRBJ2-5, with 7 bases identical to TRBD1. V lost 6 bases and J lost 1; bases outside the gene matches: 16. Looked up from germline, CDR1 is KGHDR and CDR2 is SFDVKD. The CDR3 length is 18 residues. CDR3 amino acids: CATSSPFDRAQPQETQYF. The CDR3 DNA is TGTGCCACCAGTTCACCCTTCGACAGGGCCCAACCCCAAGAGACCCAGTACTTC.

The rearrangement links TRBV5-1 to TRBJ2-1; 9 nucleotides agree with TRBD1. This CDR3 contains 17 residues. J was trimmed by 0 bases and V by 4 bases; bases with no gene match: 8. Germline V CDR1 and CDR2: SGHRS, YFSETQ. The CDR3 bases are TGCGCCAGCAGCACGGGACAGGGAAAGAGCTCCTACAATGAGCAGTTCTTC. The encoded protein is CASSTGQGKSSYNEQFF.

This rearrangement joins TRBV6-5 to TRBJ2-6; a possible D gene is TRBD2 (6 bases). CDR1 and CDR2 (germline): MNHEY, SVGAGI. The CDR3 is made up of 16 amino acids. Trimming pared 0 bases from V and 3 bases from J, leaving 9 bases between. The CDR3 DNA sequence: TGTGCCAGCAGTTACTCCCGGGGGAGTGGGGCCAACGTCCTGACTTTC. This encodes CASSYSRGSGANVLTF.

The chain is built from TRBV30 and TRBJ1-1; D not resolved. The CDR3 runs to 11 residues. In germline, CDR1 is GTSNPN, CDR2 SVGIG (reference sequence). V gave up 3 bases and J gave up 5 bases, with 7 bases separating them. The CDR3: CAWRYETEAFF. CDR3 DNA: TGTGCCTGGAGATATGAGACTGAAGCTTTCTTT.

The rearrangement uses TRBV4-2 and TRBJ2-4, with D hard to call. This CDR3 has 16 amino acids. Trimming stripped 0 bases from V and 3 bases from J, with 12 bases between. Germline V CDR1 and CDR2: LGHNA, YNFKEQ. The CDR3 spells CASSQEPGSFKNIQYF. CDR3 nucleotides: TGTGCCAGCAGCCAAGAACCGGGTAGCTTCAAAAACATTCAGTACTTC.

The rearrangement uses TRBV15 and TRBJ1-1; D might be TRBD1 (6 bases). Germline V gene sequence: CDR1 LNHNV, CDR2 YYDKDF (reference sequence). Trimming removed 1 base from V and 4 bases from J, with 16 bases in between. The CDR3 spans 16 residues. The chain's CDR3 is CATSRGQGTWGTEAFF. DNA of the CDR3: TGTGCCACCAGCAGAGGGCAGGGGACATGGGGCACTGAAGCTTTCTTT.

This chain connects TRBV18 to TRBJ1-1; TRBD1 matches at 8 bases. There are 13 residues in the CDR3. Per germline, CDR1 KGHSH and CDR2 LQKENI. J was trimmed by 4 bases and V by 4 bases; bases with no gene match: 2. CDR3 sequence: CASSLGTGTEAFF. The CDR3 nucleotides are TGTGCCAGCTCACTAGGGACAGGCACTGAAGCTTTCTTT.

The chain carries TRBV5-1 and TRBJ1-3; maybe TRBD1 (6 bases). CDR1 SGHRS and CDR2 YFSETQ come from the germline V gene. V lost 4 bases to trimming and J lost 4 bases, with 15 bases between them. This CDR3 is 15 amino acids long. The CDR3 sequence is CASSRDTQSGNTIYF. The CDR3 nucleotides read TGCGCCAGCAGCAGGGACACCCAATCAGGAAACACCATATATTTT.

In nucleotides, the CDR3 is TGTGCCAGCAGCCGGGGTGGGGCAGGGAGGTCACCCCTCCACTTT. This gives the protein CASSRGGAGRSPLHF. V gene TRBV6-5 combines with J gene TRBJ1-6, with a tentative D call TRBD1 (5 bases). Germline CDR1 and CDR2: MNHEY and SVGAGI. Trimming took off 6 bases at V and 10 bases at J, with 19 bases between the two ends. The CDR3 extends over 15 amino acids.

The chain links TRBV5-4 to TRBJ2-5; D is possibly TRBD2 (5 bases). This CDR3 comprises 15 residues. Per the germline V gene, CDR1 is SGHNT and CDR2 is YYREEE (reference sequence). Trimming left V 0 bases short and J 5 bases short, with 14 bases between. CDR3: CASSLGWRRGETQYF. In DNA form, the CDR3 reads TGTGCCAGCAGCTTGGGGTGGCGTCGAGGGGAGACCCAGTACTTC.

In its sample, this clone was seen a few times. The rearrangement uses TRBV6-5 and TRBJ2-7; tentative D call: TRBD2 (6 bases). The CDR3 totals 15 residues. V gave up 4 bases and J gave up 0 bases, with 13 bases separating them. Germline V CDR1 and CDR2: MNHEY, SVGAGI. Here the CDR3 DNA reads TGTGCCAGCAGTTTAGGAGGGAGCCACTCCTACGAGCAGTACTTC. It is translated as CASSLGGSHSYEQYF.

J is TRBJ2-1 and V is TRBV7-2; no reliable D call. V was pared by 4 bases and J by 8 bases, with 12 bases between. CDR3 size: 13 residues. Germline lookup yields CDR1 SGHTA and CDR2 FQGNSA. CDR3 coding DNA: TGTGCCAGCAGCTCCCCTTGGCGGCATGAGCAGTTCTTC. This gives the protein CASSSPWRHEQFF.

This chain links TRBV2 with TRBJ1-2; D may be TRBD1 (5 bases). This CDR3 spans 13 amino acids. The V end was cut by 8 bases, the J end by 6 bases, with 16 bases between. Germline CDR1 SNHLY, CDR2 FYNNEI. CDR3 nucleotide sequence: TGTGCCAGCGAAGAGGGGACTGATGATGGCTACACCTTC. This gives the protein CASEEGTDDGYTF.